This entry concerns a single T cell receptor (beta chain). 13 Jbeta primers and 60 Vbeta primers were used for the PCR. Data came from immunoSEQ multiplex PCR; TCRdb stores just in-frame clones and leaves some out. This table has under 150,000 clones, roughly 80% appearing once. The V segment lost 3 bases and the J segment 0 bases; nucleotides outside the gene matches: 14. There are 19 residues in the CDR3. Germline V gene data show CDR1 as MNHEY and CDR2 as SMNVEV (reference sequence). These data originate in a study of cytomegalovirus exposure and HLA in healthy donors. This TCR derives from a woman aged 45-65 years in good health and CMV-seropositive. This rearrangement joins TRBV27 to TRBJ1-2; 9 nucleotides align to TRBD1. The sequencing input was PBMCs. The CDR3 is CASSFWVQGQGLSNYGYTF. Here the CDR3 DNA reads TGTGCCAGCAGTTTTTGGGTTCAGGGACAGGGACTTTCTAACTATGGCTACACCTTC.